This TCR beta chain was identified in a study of technical replicates of blood from a few donors. This clone was found once. TCRdb's table, derived via immunoSEQ multiplex PCR, lists solely in-frame clones and lacks some. The sample has approximately 59,000 clones, roughly 96% seen once; the top ten hold roughly 3.1%. Germline V gene data show CDR1 as SGHKS and CDR2 as YYEKEE (reference sequence). The CDR3 runs to 16 residues. V lost 0 bases, J lost 1 base, and 13 bases lay in between. The rearrangement uses TRBV5-5 and TRBJ2-5, with D tentatively TRBD1 (7 bases). Sequenced: PBMCs. The origin of this receptor is a human donor in good health. Some clones in this sample may be carry-over from other donors' samples. CDR3 amino acids: CASSLGAGGIQETQYF. Written as DNA, the CDR3 is TGTGCCAGCAGCTTGGGGGCAGGGGGGATCCAAGAGACCCAGTACTTC.